The entry below describes one T cell receptor (beta chain). What it binds is unknown. The CDR3 runs to 13 residues. V shed 10 bases and J 4 bases; nucleotides not matched to a gene: 5. The germline CDR1 and CDR2 sequences are SNHLY and FYNNEI. The sample is drawn from a study of shared clonotypes between healthy human individuals. General study findings and limits: Naive subsets generally exceeded memory subsets in estimated richness. Among four donors, roughly 5% of naive CD4 clonotypes were found in common.

Measured with immunoSEQ multiplex PCR; TCRdb has only the in-frame clones, and not every one. The profile shows some 380,000 clones, 96% of them singletons. Donors comprised only Caucasian adults living in Nashville, Tennessee. With CCR7-negative CD45RA+ TemRA cells, CD45RO+ cells were combined in CD8 memory. Sequenced: memory CD8+ T cells sorted from blood. The subset is: CD45RO+ cells pooled with CCR7-negative TemRA cells. V gene TRBV2 combines with J gene TRBJ2-5, with TRBD1 matching over 11 bases. The sequence was obtained from a man younger than 45 in good health. DNA for the CDR3: TGTGCCATACGGACAGGGGGCAGAGAGACCCAGTACTTC. Its protein is CAIRTGGRETQYF.